One and the same sample provided the 21 T cell receptor beta chains below, sequenced in a study of T cell responses to AZD1222 COVID-19 vaccine. Assay: immunoSEQ multiplex PCR; the TCRdb copy retains only in-frame clones and omits some. The table records 100,000 or so clones, approximately 84% of them present only once. The starting material was peripheral blood, obtained on day 0 of AZD1222 vaccination. The receptors here all came from an adult in good health.

The chain couples TRBV9 to TRBJ2-1, with D maybe TRBD2 (6 bases). The CDR3 totals 14 residues. The V end lost 0 bases, the J end lost 12 bases, and 16 bases lay between the germline ends. In germline, CDR1 is SGDLS, CDR2 YYNGEE. The DNA of the CDR3 is TGTGCCAGCAGCGTAGGCGGGGACCAGGCGTGGCAGTTCTTC. Amino acids: CASSVGGDQAWQFF.

The V gene is TRBV3-1 (or the pseudogene TRBV3-2), the J gene TRBJ1-4; 8 positions match TRBD1. V lost 3 bases, J lost 8 bases, and 11 bases stayed unmatched. Germline V gives CDR1 LGHDT, CDR2 YNNKEL (reference sequence). This CDR3 is 16 amino acids long. CDR3 sequence reads: CASSQPQTGEGEKLFF. As DNA, the CDR3 is TGTGCCAGCAGCCAGCCACAGACAGGGGAGGGCGAAAAACTGTTTTTT.

V is TRBV28 and J is TRBJ1-1; D is uncertain. Germline assignment: CDR1 MDHEN and CDR2 SYDVKM. V lost 5 bases, J lost 0 bases, and 4 bases lay in between. The CDR3 extends over 12 amino acids. Here the CDR3 reads CASSQLNTEAFF. Here the CDR3 DNA reads TGTGCCAGCAGTCAACTGAACACTGAAGCTTTCTTT.

This chain uses TRBV5-4 with TRBJ1-1, with D possibly matching TRBD1 (6 bases). V was trimmed by 2 bases and J by 5 bases, leaving 19 bases between them. Germline CDR1 SGHNT, CDR2 YYREEE (reference sequence). This CDR3 has 16 amino acids. The CDR3: CASSFKTGTFGTEAFF. CDR3 bases: TGTGCCAGCAGCTTTAAAACCGGGACATTTGGGACTGAAGCTTTCTTT.

This clone was detected only once. This CDR3 reads CASSQVLGQAPYGYTF. CDR3 nucleotides: TGTGCCAGCAGCCAAGTATTGGGGCAGGCCCCCTATGGCTACACCTTC. This chain joins TRBV3-1 (or the pseudogene TRBV3-2) and TRBJ1-2, with D perhaps matching TRBD1 (5 bases). This CDR3 is built from 16 residues. Germline values: CDR1 LGHDT, CDR2 YNNKEL (reference sequence). V was cut by 1 base and J by 4 bases, with 16 bases left in between.

This clone is categorized as medium-sized. The rearrangement links TRBV2 to TRBJ1-6; 9 nucleotides align to TRBD1. CDR1 and CDR2 from the germline V gene are SNHLY and FYNNEI. V lost 7 bases to trimming and J lost 8 bases; unmatched junction nucleotides: 6. This CDR3 has 14 residues. The CDR3 region has the DNA TGTGCCAGCATGGAGGGACAGGGTTATTCACCCCTCCACTTT. This sequence encodes CASMEGQGYSPLHF.

The CDR3 region is CASSLALTGNYGYTF. The CDR3 DNA is TGTGCCAGCAGCTTGGCCCTGACAGGCAACTATGGCTACACCTTC. V usage is TRBV5-4 and J usage is TRBJ1-2; TRBD1 is a possible D gene (6 bases). The CDR3 contains 15 residues. V was clipped by 0 bases and J by 2 bases, with 11 bases between them. Germline CDR1 SGHNT, CDR2 YYREEE (reference sequence). Drawing the rest from reference TRBV5-4 and TRBJ1-2, the complete variable domain is ETGVTQSPTHLIKTRGQQVTLRCSSQSGHNTVSWYQQALGQGPQFIFQYYREEENGRGNFPPRFSGLQFPNYSSELNVNALELDDSALYLCASSLALTGNYGYTFGSGTRLTVV.

The chain employs TRBV2 and TRBJ2-2, with 11 bases lining up with TRBD2. J gave up 4 bases and V 8 bases, and 6 bases lay outside the gene matches. The CDR3 has 15 amino acids. The V gene's germline CDR1 is SNHLY and CDR2 FYNNEI. The DNA for the CDR3 is TGTGCCAGCCCTAGACTAGCGGGACCCACCGGGGAGCTGTTTTTT. This translates into CASPRLAGPTGELFF.

CDR3 residues: CASSIVGLGLYTQYF. The CDR3 bases are TGTGCCAGTAGTATAGTTGGGCTAGGTCTATATACGCAGTATTTT. This chain connects TRBV19 to TRBJ2-3; D is uncertain. From germline, CDR1 is LNHDA and CDR2 SQIVND (reference sequence). The length of the CDR3 is 15 residues. V was trimmed by 1 base and J by 7 bases, leaving 15 bases between them. Drawing the rest from reference TRBV19 and TRBJ2-3, the complete variable domain is DGGITQSPKYLFRKEGQNVTLSCEQNLNHDAMYWYRQDPGQGLRLIYYSQIVNDFQKGDIAEGYSVSREKKESFPLTVTSAQKNPTAFYLCASSIVGLGLYTQYFGPGTRLTVL.

The count of this clone is one. This rearrangement joins TRBV18 to TRBJ2-1, with D perhaps TRBD1 or TRBD2 (5 bases each). The CDR3 extends over 16 amino acids. Trimming shortened V by 4 bases and J by 9 bases, and 22 bases separated the two germline ends. Looked up from germline, CDR1 is KGHSH and CDR2 is LQKENI. The CDR3 coding sequence is TGTGCCAGCTCACGGGCTCTAGCTCAAGGGGAGTTTGAGCAGTTCTTC. It specifies CASSRALAQGEFEQFF.

The chain has TRBV6-5 and TRBJ2-2; D not resolved. Trimming pared 4 bases from V and 11 bases from J, leaving 14 bases between. Germline V gene data show CDR1 as MNHEY and CDR2 as SVGAGI. The CDR3 consists of 13 residues. CDR3 coding DNA: TGTGCCAGCAGTTCCACGACCCTTTTAGAGCTGTTTTTT. Protein: CASSSTTLLELFF.

The rearrangement links TRBV2 to TRBJ1-5; 9 bases line up with TRBD1. Losses at the gene ends were 5 bases for V and 6 bases for J; bases not matched to a gene: 8. This CDR3 is built from 15 residues. Germline lookup yields CDR1 SNHLY and CDR2 FYNNEI. CDR3 residues: CASSPTGGALQPQHF. In DNA, the CDR3 is TGTGCCAGCAGTCCAACAGGGGGCGCCCTTCAGCCCCAGCATTTT.

The rearrangement links TRBV12-3 or TRBV12-4 to TRBJ1-1, with D uncertain. The CDR3 is 13 residues long. V lost 5 bases to trimming and J lost 1 base, with 8 bases between them. The DNA of the CDR3 is TGTGCCAGCAGTCCGAGTCAGAACACTGAAGCTTTCTTT. As protein: CASSPSQNTEAFF.

The chain employs TRBV7-9 and TRBJ2-5; D remains ambiguous. This CDR3 is built from 12 residues. The V end was cut by 5 bases, the J end by 5 bases, with 9 bases between. Germline CDR1 SEHNR, CDR2 FQNEAQ (reference sequence). Here the CDR3 reads CASSRAWETQYF. The DNA for the CDR3 is TGTGCCAGCAGCCGAGCGTGGGAGACCCAGTACTTC.

The rearrangement links TRBV28 to TRBJ1-2; D gene uncertain. Trimming took 3 bases from V and 4 from J, leaving 6 bases between them. The CDR3 length is 12 residues. Per germline, CDR1 MDHEN and CDR2 SYDVKM. CDR3 loop: CASSLGGYGYTF. The CDR3 coding sequence is TGTGCCAGCAGTTTGGGTGGCTATGGCTACACCTTC.

The chain couples TRBV9 to TRBJ2-1; D is unresolved. The V gene lost 0 bases and the J gene lost 7 bases, with 11 bases spanning the gap. Germline CDR1 and CDR2: SGDLS and YYNGEE. This CDR3 contains 14 residues. Here the CDR3 DNA reads TGTGCCAGCAGCGTAGCCAACCTCGTGAATGAGCAGTTCTTC. Protein: CASSVANLVNEQFF. The full variable domain, completed using reference TRBV9 and TRBJ2-1, is DSGVTQTPKHLITATGQRVTLRCSPRSGDLSVYWYQQSLDQGLQFLIQYYNGEERAKGNILERFSAQQFPDLHSELNLSSLELGDSALYFCASSVANLVNEQFFGPGTRLTVL.

The chain is built from TRBV10-1 and TRBJ1-1; TRBD1 matches at 8 bases. J gave up 8 bases and V 0 bases, and 8 bases lay outside the gene matches. The CDR3 contains 15 residues. Germline loops: CDR1 WNHNN, CDR2 SYGVQD (reference sequence). CDR3: CASSESGTGPYEAFF. The CDR3 DNA reads TGCGCCAGCAGTGAGTCGGGGACAGGACCTTACGAAGCTTTCTTT.

The rearrangement joins TRBV20-1 to TRBJ2-5; no reliable D call. Trimming removed 3 bases from V and 2 bases from J, with 7 bases in between. Germline values: CDR1 DFQATT, CDR2 SNEGSKA (reference sequence). The CDR3 has 12 residues. CDR3 sequence reads: CSASLQQETQYF. The CDR3 bases are TGCAGTGCTAGTCTTCAACAAGAGACCCAGTACTTC.

The chain carries TRBV19 and TRBJ1-2; 12 nucleotides match TRBD1. The CDR3 has 17 residues. The junction had 16 bases not matched to a gene; V was cut back by 7 bases and J by 7 bases. CDR1 and CDR2 (germline): LNHDA, SQIVND (reference sequence). CDR3 region: CASNAAGRGQGAGGYTF. The CDR3 coding sequence is TGTGCCAGTAATGCGGCCGGCCGGGGACAGGGGGCCGGTGGCTACACCTTC.

This chain links TRBV6-4 with TRBJ1-1; D is undetermined. CDR1 is MRHNA and CDR2 is SNTAGT in the germline V gene. Between the trimmed V and J ends, which lost 3 bases and 1 base, there was a span of 9 bases. The CDR3 runs 14 residues. CDR3 DNA sequence: TGTGCCAGCAGTGAGGACGGAACGAACACTGAAGCTTTCTTT. The encoded protein is CASSEDGTNTEAFF.

V usage is TRBV5-6 and J usage is TRBJ2-2, with D tentatively TRBD1 (5 bases). CDR3 length: 15 residues. From germline, CDR1 is SGHDT and CDR2 YYEEEE. V shed 2 bases and J shed 1 base, with 9 bases lying between them. DNA for the CDR3: TGTGCCAGCAGCTTATTTGACAGGAACACCGGGGAGCTGTTTTTT. It specifies CASSLFDRNTGELFF.